This T cell receptor beta chain was captured in a study of blood T cell repertoires in COVID-19. In the study overall: Acute-phase and convalescent COVID-19 samples originated in the United States, Italy and Spain. Sample material is recorded as cDNA or gDNA derived from T cells, B-cell-depleted T cells, or PBMCs.

Authors' analysis steps: Cell counts per sample came from amplifying reference gene primers. TCRdb's table, derived via immunoSEQ multiplex PCR, lists solely in-frame clones and lacks some. The V and J calls and clone size were taken over from that table, and D and trimming were inferred from the DNA. There are approximately 290,000 clones in the sample; about nine tenths occur only once, and 2% to 3% lies in the top ten. The germline V and J ends were trimmed by 5 bases and 9 bases, with 15 bases remaining between them. Germline values: CDR1 SGHDT, CDR2 YYEEEE. The length of the CDR3 is 12 residues.

This chain joins TRBV5-6 and TRBJ2-7; D is unresolved. The receptor was derived from a young man with active or convalescent COVID-19. Sequencing was carried out using peripheral blood. The CDR3, as DNA: TGTGCCAGCAGTTCAGGTTGGTCAGGGCAGTACTTC. Residues: CASSSGWSGQYF. The whole variable domain, filled in from reference TRBV5-6 and TRBJ2-7, reads DAGVTQSPTHLIKTRGQQVTLRCSPKSGHDTVSWYQQALGQGPQFIFQYYEEEERQRGNFPDRFSGHQFPNYSSELNVNALLLGDSALYLCASSSGWSGQYFGPGTRLTVT.